The clone carrying this T cell receptor (beta chain) occurred once. Constant-region reverse primers amplified full-length variable regions, followed by semi-nested Nested Universal Primer A PCR. TCRdb re-called the 5' RACE reads with MiXCR, one entry per CDR3 protein. The table includes around 52,000 distinct CDR3 sequences, around 28% detected once. CDR1 is SGHVS, CDR2 FQNEAQ, per germline. The CDR3 is 15 amino acids. V shed 1 base and J 3 bases; nucleotides not matched to a gene: 6. The TCR sequence derives from a female donor with breast cancer. The specimen was tumor-infiltrating memory CD4+ T cells sorted from the breast tumor. Noted subset: memory CD4+ T cells, CD4+CD45RO+CD25-. This chain connects TRBV7-8 to TRBJ2-7; TRBD2 matches 7 bases. Here the CDR3 reads CASSLGVGEGYEQYF. DNA for the CDR3: TGTGCCAGCAGCTTAGGGGTCGGGGAGGGCTACGAGCAGTACTTC.